Listed below are T cell receptor beta chains from one sample, sequenced in a study of cytomegalovirus exposure and HLA in healthy donors. Clones were read by immunoSEQ multiplex PCR, and TCRdb kept only the in-frame ones, dropping some. The sample gives more than 70,000 clones, 76% of which show up once; approximately 5.6% is in the top ten. Sequencing was performed on PBMCs. All receptors derive from a man aged 25-40 years in good health and CMV-seropositive. CDR3s include the opening cysteine and the closing phenylalanine or tryptophan. D genes are given only for firm matches. Clone size is shown for a subset of rows, as once, few, many or a class of expanded clone.

TRBV16	NA	TRBJ1-1	NA	TGTGCCAGCAGCCAGTCGGGGTGGGGGGACACTGAAGCTTTCTTT	CASSQSGWGDTEAFF
TRBV14	NA	TRBJ2-3	TRBD2	TGTGCCAGCAGCCCGGGACTAGCGGGCACAGATACGCAGTATTTT	CASSPGLAGTDTQYF
TRBV7-3	NA	TRBJ2-3	TRBD2	TGTGCCAGCAGCCCGGGGGGGCCGGCAGATACGCAGTATTTT	CASSPGGPADTQYF
TRBV10-3	NA	TRBJ1-5	NA	TGTGCCATCAGTTTAGGGGCCCCCAGTGATGGCCAGCATTTT	CAISLGAPSDGQHF
TRBV5-4	few	TRBJ1-1	NA	TGTGCCAGCAGCTTGGACAGGAACACTGAAGCTTTCTTT	CASSLDRNTEAFF
TRBV27	few	TRBJ2-3	TRBD2	TGTGCCAGCAGTTTTACTAGCGGGAGTTCGGATACGCAGTATTTT	CASSFTSGSSDTQYF
TRBV9	NA	TRBJ1-2	NA	TGTGCCAGCAGTCAGAACTATGGCTACACCTTC	CASSQNYGYTF
TRBV28	few	TRBJ1-1	NA	TGTGCCAGCAGTTATCCAGGGAACACTGAAGCTTTCTTT	CASSYPGNTEAFF
TRBV9	NA	TRBJ1-1	NA	TGTGCCAGCAGCCCTCGAAACCGGGACACCGCTAGAGCTTTCTTT	CASSPRNRDTARAFF
TRBV19	NA	TRBJ1-2	NA	TGTGCCAGTAAGGGCAGGGACTATGGCTACACCTTC	CASKGRDYGYTF
TRBV29-1	NA	TRBJ1-1	TRBD1	TGCAGCGTTGAATTACTCGGCGGGACAGGGGATCCTGAAGCTTTCTTT	CSVELLGGTGDPEAFF
TRBV7-9	NA	TRBJ2-7	NA	TGTGCCACGGAGCGGCTAGCGTTCCACGAGCAGTACTTC	CATERLAFHEQYF
TRBV19	NA	TRBJ2-5	NA	TGTGCCAGTAGTAGGAACAGGGTTGGCGAGACCCAGTACTTC	CASSRNRVGETQYF
TRBV18	NA	TRBJ2-1	NA	TGTGCCAGCTCGATGGGGAAAAGCGGGCCCTACAATGAGCAGTTCTTC	CASSMGKSGPYNEQFF
TRBV4-1	once	TRBJ1-2	TRBD1	TGCGCCAGCAGCCAAATAACCCGGGACAGTGGGGGCTACACCTTC	CASSQITRDSGGYTF